The 7 T cell receptor beta chains reported below all come from one sample, sequenced in a study of a mutant IDH1 vaccine in newly diagnosed glioma. The data were produced by immunoSEQ multiplex PCR, yet TCRdb's version contains in-frame clones alone and is incomplete. The sample lists more than 80,000 clones; roughly 85% were seen once. Time point described: baseline, week 1 (first vaccination visit). Treatment indicated: pre-vaccination baseline after standard-of-care therapy. Here the sequenced sample was PBMCs, taken from a glioma patient treated with radiotherapy, temozolomide or both. Every receptor here comes from a woman aged 50 to 65 with glioma.

The V and J genes are TRBV5-1 and TRBJ1-2; D possibly corresponds to TRBD1 (5 bases). This CDR3 is 14 amino acids long. Trimming pared 1 base from V and 4 bases from J, leaving 11 bases between. Germline-derived CDR1 and CDR2 are SGHRS and YFSETQ. CDR3 bases: TGCGCCAGCAGCTTGAGTGTTGGGGGCTATGGCTACACCTTC. Translated: CASSLSVGGYGYTF.

J is TRBJ1-2 and V is TRBV27; possible D gene TRBD1, 5 bases. This CDR3 comprises 15 residues. Germline loops: CDR1 MNHEY, CDR2 SMNVEV (reference sequence). Trimming left V 6 bases short and J 4 bases short, with 18 bases between. The CDR3 DNA is TGTGCCAGCAGCATTGCGCCGACAGAGCTCTATGGCTACACCTTC. Protein sequence: CASSIAPTELYGYTF.

J is TRBJ1-1 and V is TRBV5-1; D unresolved. Germline V gene lookup returns CDR1 SGHRS and CDR2 YFSETQ. With 0 bases removed from V and 1 base from J, the gap between germline ends came to 10 bases. There are 15 residues in the CDR3. CDR3 loop: CASSLASGGNTEAFF. The CDR3, as DNA: TGCGCCAGCAGCTTGGCCAGTGGCGGGAACACTGAAGCTTTCTTT. Looking up the rest from reference TRBV5-1 and TRBJ1-1 gives the full variable domain: KAGVTQTPRYLIKTRGQQVTLSCSPISGHRSVSWYQQTPGQGLQFLFEYFSETQRNKGNFPGRFSGRQFSNSRSEMNVSTLELGDSALYLCASSLASGGNTEAFFGQGTRLTVV.

Remarks on this clone: Other DNA sequences within the sample encode an identical CDR3. The V and J genes are TRBV10-3 and TRBJ2-3; D ambiguous. CDR3 length: 14 amino acids. Germline assignment: CDR1 ENHRY and CDR2 SYGVKD. V lost 2 bases and J 0 bases, leaving 6 bases between the germline ends. CDR3 coding DNA: TGTGCCATCAGTGAGGGCCAGAGCACAGATACGCAGTATTTT. This sequence encodes CAISEGQSTDTQYF.

V and J are TRBV10-3 and TRBJ2-1, with TRBD2 matching 7 bases. CDR3 length equals 13 residues. Germline V CDR1 and CDR2: ENHRY, SYGVKD. Trimming at V came to 10 bases and at J to 6 bases, leaving 9 bases not matched to a gene. The CDR3 sequence is CANQDLAANEQFF. CDR3 coding DNA: TGTGCCAACCAAGACCTAGCGGCCAATGAGCAGTTCTTC.

The V and J genes are TRBV1 and TRBJ1-5. TRBV1 is classified as a pseudogene. The CDR3 sequence is 16 residues long. CDR3 residues: CTSSQERGGLYQPQHF. The CDR3 bases are TGCACCAGCAGCCAAGAGAGGGGGGGATTATATCAGCCCCAGCATTTT.

V gene TRBV20-1 combines with J gene TRBJ2-7, with a possible D match to TRBD1 (6 bases). V lost 6 bases, J lost 3 bases, and 9 bases lay in between. CDR1 and CDR2 (germline): DFQATT, SNEGSKA (reference sequence). This CDR3 has 11 residues. The DNA for the CDR3 is TGCAGTGCCTCGACAGGCTACGAGCAGTACTTC. Its protein is CSASTGYEQYF.